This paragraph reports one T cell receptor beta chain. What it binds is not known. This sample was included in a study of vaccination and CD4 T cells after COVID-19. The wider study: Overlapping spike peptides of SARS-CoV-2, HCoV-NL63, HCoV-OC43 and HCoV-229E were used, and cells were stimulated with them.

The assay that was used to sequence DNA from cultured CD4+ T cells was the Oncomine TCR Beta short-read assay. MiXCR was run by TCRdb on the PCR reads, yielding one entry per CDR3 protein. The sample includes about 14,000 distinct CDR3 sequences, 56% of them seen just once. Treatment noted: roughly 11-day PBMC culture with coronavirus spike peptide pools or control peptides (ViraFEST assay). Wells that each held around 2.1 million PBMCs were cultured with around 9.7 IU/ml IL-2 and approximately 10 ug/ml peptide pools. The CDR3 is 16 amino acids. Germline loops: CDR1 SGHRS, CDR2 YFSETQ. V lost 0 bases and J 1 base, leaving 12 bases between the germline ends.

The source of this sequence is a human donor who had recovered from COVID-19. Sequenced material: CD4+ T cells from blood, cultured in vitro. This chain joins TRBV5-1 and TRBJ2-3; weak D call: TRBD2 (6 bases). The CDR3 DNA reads TGCGCCAGCAGCTTGGCCCAGGCTAGCGGCACAGATACGCAGTATTTT. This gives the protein CASSLAQASGTDTQYF.